This T cell receptor beta chain was captured by sequencing in a study of blood T cell repertoires in COVID-19. Enrollees, about 18 to 95 years old, lived in fewer than 25 US areas. Original processing notes: Counts of nucleated cells, estimated from reference gene primer amplification, were obtained. Clones were read by immunoSEQ multiplex PCR, and TCRdb kept only the in-frame ones, dropping some. The V and J calls and clone size are taken from that table; D and trimming were inferred from the DNA. The sample gives approximately 190,000 clones, 86% of which show up once; under 30% is in the top ten. Trimming took 0 bases from V and 10 from J; bases not matched to a gene: 14. The germline gives CDR1 SEHNR, CDR2 FQNEAQ (reference sequence). The CDR3 length is 16 residues.

The sequenced material came from PBMCs or T cells enriched from blood (not recorded which). The receptor's source is a woman aged 40 to 49 in a cohort exposed to, infected with or recovered from COVID-19 (not recorded which). V usage is TRBV7-9 and J usage is TRBJ1-1; the match to TRBD1 covers 7 bases. CDR3 sequence reads: CASSLAKPGQWRRAFF. CDR3 nucleotide sequence: TGTGCCAGCAGCTTAGCGAAGCCGGGACAGTGGCGCCGAGCTTTCTTT.